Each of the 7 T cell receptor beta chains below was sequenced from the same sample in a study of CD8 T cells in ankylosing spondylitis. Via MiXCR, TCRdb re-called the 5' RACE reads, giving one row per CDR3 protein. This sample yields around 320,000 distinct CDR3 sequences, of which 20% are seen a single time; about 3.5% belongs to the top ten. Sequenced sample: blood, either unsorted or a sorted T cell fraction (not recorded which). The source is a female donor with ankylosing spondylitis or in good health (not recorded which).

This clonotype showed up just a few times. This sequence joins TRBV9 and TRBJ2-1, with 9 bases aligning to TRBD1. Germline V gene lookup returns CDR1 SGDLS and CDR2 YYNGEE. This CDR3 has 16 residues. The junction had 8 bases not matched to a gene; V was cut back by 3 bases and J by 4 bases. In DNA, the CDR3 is TGTGCCAGCAGCGCGATGGGGACAGGGAAATACAATGAGCAGTTCTTC. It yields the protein CASSAMGTGKYNEQFF.

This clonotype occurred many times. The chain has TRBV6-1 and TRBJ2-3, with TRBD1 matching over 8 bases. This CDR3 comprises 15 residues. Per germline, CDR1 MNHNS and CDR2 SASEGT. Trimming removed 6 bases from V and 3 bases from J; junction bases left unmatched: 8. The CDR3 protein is CASSSRQGPTDTQYF. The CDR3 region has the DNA TGTGCCAGCAGCTCGCGACAGGGGCCGACAGATACGCAGTATTTT.

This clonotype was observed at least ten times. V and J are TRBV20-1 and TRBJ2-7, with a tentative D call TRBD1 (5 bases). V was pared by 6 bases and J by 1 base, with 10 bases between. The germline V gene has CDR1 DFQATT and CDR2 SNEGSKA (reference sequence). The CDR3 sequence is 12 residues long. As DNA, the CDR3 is TGCAGTGCCGCAGGGCCTTCCTACGAGCAGTACTTC. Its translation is CSAAGPSYEQYF.

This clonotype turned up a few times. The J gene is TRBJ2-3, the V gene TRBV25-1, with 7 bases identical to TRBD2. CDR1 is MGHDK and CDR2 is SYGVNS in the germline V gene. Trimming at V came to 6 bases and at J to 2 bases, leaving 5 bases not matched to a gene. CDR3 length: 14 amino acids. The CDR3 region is CASSGSGFTDTQYF. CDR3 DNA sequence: TGTGCCAGCAGCGGTAGCGGGTTCACAGATACGCAGTATTTT.

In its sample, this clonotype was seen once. In DNA form, the CDR3 reads TGTGCCAGTAGTTTCGGACAGGGGGTGAATGGCTACACCTTC. Encoded protein: CASSFGQGVNGYTF. V and J are TRBV19 and TRBJ1-2; 10 bases map to TRBD1. The CDR3 is made up of 14 amino acids. Trimming at V came to 5 bases and at J to 6 bases, leaving 6 bases not matched to a gene. The V gene's germline CDR1 is LNHDA and CDR2 SQIVND (reference sequence).

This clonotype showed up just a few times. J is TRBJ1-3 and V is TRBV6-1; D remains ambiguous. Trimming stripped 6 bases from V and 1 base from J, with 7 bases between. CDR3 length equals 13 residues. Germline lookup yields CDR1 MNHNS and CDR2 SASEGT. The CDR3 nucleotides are TGTGCCAGCAGAGTTCCTTCTGGAAACACCATATATTTT. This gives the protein CASRVPSGNTIYF.

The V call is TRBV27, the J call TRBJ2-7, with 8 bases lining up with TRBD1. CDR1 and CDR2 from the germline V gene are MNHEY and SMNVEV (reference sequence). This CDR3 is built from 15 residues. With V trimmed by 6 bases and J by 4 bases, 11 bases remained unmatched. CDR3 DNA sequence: TGTGCCAGCAGCCCTCTGGACAGGGTAGGGTACGAGCAGTACTTC. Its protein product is CASSPLDRVGYEQYF.